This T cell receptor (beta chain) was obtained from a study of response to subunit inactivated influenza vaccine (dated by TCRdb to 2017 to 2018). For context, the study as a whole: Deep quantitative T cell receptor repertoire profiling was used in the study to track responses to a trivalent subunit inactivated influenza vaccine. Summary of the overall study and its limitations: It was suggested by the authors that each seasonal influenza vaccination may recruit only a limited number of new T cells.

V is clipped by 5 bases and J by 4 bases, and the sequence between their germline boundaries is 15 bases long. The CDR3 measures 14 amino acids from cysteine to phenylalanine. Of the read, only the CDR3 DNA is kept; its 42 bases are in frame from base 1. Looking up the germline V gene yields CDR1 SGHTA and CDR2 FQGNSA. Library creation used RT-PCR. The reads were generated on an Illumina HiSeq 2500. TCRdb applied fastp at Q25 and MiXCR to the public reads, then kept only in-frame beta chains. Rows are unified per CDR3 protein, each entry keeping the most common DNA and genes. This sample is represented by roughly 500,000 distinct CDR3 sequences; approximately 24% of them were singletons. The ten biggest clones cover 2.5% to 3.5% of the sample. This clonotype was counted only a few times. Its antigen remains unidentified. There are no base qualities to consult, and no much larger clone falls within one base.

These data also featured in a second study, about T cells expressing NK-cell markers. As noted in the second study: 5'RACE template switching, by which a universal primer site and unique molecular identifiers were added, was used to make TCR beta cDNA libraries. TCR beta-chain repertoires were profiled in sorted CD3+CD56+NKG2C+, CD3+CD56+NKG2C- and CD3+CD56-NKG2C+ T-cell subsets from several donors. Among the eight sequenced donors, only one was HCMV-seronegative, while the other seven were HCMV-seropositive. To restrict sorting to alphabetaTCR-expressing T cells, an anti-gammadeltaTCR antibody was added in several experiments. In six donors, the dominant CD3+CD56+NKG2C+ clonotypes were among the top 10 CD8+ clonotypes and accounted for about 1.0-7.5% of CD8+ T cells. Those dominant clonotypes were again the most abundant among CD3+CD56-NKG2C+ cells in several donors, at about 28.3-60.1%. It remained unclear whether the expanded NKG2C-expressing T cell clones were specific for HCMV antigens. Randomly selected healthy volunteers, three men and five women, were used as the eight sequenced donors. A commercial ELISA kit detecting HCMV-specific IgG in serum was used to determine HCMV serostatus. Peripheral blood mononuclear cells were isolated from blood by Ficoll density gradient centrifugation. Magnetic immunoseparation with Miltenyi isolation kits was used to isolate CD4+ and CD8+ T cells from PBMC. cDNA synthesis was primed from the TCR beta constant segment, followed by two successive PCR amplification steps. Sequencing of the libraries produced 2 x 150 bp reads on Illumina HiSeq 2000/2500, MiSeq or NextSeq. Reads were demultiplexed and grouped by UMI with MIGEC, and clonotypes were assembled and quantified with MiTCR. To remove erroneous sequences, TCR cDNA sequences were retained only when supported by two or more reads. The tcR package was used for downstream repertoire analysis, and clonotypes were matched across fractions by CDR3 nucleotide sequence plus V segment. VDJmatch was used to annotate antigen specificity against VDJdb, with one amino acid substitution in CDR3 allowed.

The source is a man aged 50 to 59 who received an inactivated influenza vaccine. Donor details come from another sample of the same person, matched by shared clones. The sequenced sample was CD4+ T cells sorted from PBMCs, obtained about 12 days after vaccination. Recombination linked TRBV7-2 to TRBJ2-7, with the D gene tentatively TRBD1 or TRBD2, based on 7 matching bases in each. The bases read TGTGCCAGCAGCCCTAGGGAGGGGGCGTACGAGCAGTACTTC. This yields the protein CASSPREGAYEQYF.